This T cell receptor beta chain emerged from a study of TIL therapy for anti-PD-1-resistant metastatic lung cancer. Study-wide results and caveats: The cohort had more treatment-naive, never-smoker and oncogene-addicted patients than typical. Many TIL product clones were absent from baseline tumor, suggesting clonal contraction.

Time point described: pre-treatment sample, taken before nivolumab and TIL therapy. Pleural nodules or supraclavicular lymph nodes made up most of the excised metastases sampled. Enrollment ran from October 2017 to early 2020. Sequencing used immunoSEQ v3. Profiled with immunoSEQ multiplex PCR; TCRdb holds only in-frame clones, not every one. Of under 100,000 clones listed, under 70% are singletons. Germline CDR1 is SGHDT and CDR2 is YYEEEE. This CDR3 is built from 16 residues. Trimming stripped 3 bases from V and 3 bases from J, with 15 bases between. As concerns this clone: Its antigen remains unidentified.

The chain has TRBV5-6 and TRBJ2-2, with a tentative D call TRBD1 (6 bases). The sequence was obtained from a person between 25 and 79 years old with non-small cell lung cancer. The specimen was tumor tissue, collected at baseline. As DNA, the CDR3 is TGTGCCAGCAGCTCTATTGACAGGCGCCACACCGGGGAGCTGTTTTTT. This encodes CASSSIDRRHTGELFF.